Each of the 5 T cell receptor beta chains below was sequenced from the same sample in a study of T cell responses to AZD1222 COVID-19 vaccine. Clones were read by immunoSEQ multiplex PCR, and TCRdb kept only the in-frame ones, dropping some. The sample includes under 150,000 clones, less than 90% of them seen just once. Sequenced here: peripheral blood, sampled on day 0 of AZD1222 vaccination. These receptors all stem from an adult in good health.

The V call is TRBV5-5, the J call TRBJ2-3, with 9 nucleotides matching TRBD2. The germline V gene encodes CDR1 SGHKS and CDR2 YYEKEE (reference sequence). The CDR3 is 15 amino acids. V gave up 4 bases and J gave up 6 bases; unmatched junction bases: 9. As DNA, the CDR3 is TGTGCCAGCAGCACTAGCGGGTACACCACGGATACGCAGTATTTT. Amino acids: CASSTSGYTTDTQYF. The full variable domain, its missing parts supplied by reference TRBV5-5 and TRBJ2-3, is DAGVTQSPTHLIKTRGQQVTLRCSPISGHKSVSWYQQVLGQGPQFIFQYYEKEERGRGNFPDRFSARQFPNYSSELNVNALLLGDSALYLCASSTSGYTTDTQYFGPGTRLTVL.

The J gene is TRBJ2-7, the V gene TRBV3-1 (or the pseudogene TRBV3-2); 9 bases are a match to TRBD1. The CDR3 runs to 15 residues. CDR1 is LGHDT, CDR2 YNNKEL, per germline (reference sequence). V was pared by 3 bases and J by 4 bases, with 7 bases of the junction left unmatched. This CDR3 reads CASSHLGQGLYEQYF. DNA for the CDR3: TGTGCCAGCAGCCACTTGGGACAGGGCCTTTACGAGCAGTACTTC.

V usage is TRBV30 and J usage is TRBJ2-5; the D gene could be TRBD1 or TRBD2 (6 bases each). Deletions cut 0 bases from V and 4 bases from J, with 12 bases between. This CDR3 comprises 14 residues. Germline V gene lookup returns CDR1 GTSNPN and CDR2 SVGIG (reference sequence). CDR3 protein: CAWSVGGQGETQYF. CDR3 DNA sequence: TGTGCCTGGAGTGTTGGGGGGCAGGGAGAGACCCAGTACTTC.

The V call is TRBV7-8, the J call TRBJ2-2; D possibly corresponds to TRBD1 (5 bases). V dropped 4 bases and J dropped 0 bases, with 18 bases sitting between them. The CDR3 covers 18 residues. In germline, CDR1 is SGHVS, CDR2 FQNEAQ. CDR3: CASSSGFPGSANTGELFF. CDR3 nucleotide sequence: TGTGCCAGCAGCTCTGGGTTCCCAGGGTCCGCGAACACCGGGGAGCTGTTTTTT.

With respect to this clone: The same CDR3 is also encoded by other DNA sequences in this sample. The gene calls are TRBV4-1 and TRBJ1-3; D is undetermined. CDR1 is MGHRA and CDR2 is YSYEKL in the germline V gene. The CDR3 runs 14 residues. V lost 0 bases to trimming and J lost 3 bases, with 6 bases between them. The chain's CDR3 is CASSQDRSGNTIYF. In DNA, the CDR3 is TGCGCCAGCAGCCAAGATAGGAGTGGAAACACCATATATTTT.